This T cell receptor beta chain was sequenced during a study of blood T cell repertoires in COVID-19. This CDR3 has 15 residues. V was clipped by 5 bases and J by 4 bases, with 17 bases between them. Germline CDR1 MNHEY, CDR2 SVGAGI. Here immunoSEQ multiplex PCR was the method, and the copy in TCRdb shows in-frame clones only, minus some. The data hold just over 650,000 clones, with 85% to 90% observed a single time. The sequence was collected from a young woman with acute or convalescent COVID-19. Input material: peripheral blood. The J gene is TRBJ1-1, the V gene TRBV6-5; D is undetermined. Here the CDR3 DNA reads TGTGCCAGCAGTCGCCACAGTCAAGCCCTCACTGAAGCTTTCTTT. Its protein is CASSRHSQALTEAFF.